The 14 T cell receptor beta chains reported below all come from one sample, sequenced in a study of blood T cell repertoires in COVID-19. Assay: immunoSEQ multiplex PCR; the TCRdb copy retains only in-frame clones and omits some. The table records about 170,000 clones, approximately 89% of them present only once. The specimen was peripheral blood. The receptor set was obtained from a man between 65 and 80 years old with acute or convalescent COVID-19.

Worth noting for this clone: One end of the junction varies from germline; a read error may be responsible. This chain connects TRBV6-1 to TRBJ2-1; no clear D gene. Germline CDR1 MNHNS, CDR2 SASEGT. The CDR3 spans 14 residues. CDR3 residues: CASSEAISEQPKLF. CDR3 in DNA: TGTGCCAGCAGTGAAGCGATAAGCGAGCAACCGAAGCTCTTC.

This clone was observed once. The genes are TRBV5-4 and TRBJ1-2, with D hard to call. V shed 4 bases and J shed 0 bases, with 4 bases lying between them. The germline CDR1 and CDR2 sequences are SGHNT and YYREEE (reference sequence). The CDR3 is 12 amino acids. In DNA, the CDR3 is TGTGCCAGCAGCATAGCTAACTATGGCTACACCTTC. Amino acids: CASSIANYGYTF.

The CDR3 spells CASSDTGGGNSPLHF. The CDR3 bases are TGTGCCAGCAGTGATACAGGGGGCGGAAATTCACCCCTCCACTTT. This chain uses TRBV2 with TRBJ1-6, with TRBD1 matching 9 bases. CDR1 and CDR2 from the germline V gene are SNHLY and FYNNEI. CDR3 length: 15 amino acids. The V gene end was trimmed by 3 bases and the J gene end by 7 bases; junction bases not matched to a gene: 4.

The chain recombines TRBV18 with TRBJ2-7; tentative D call: TRBD1 (5 bases). The germline V and J ends were trimmed by 0 bases and 5 bases, with 11 bases remaining between them. This CDR3 has 14 residues. Germline V CDR1 and CDR2: KGHSH, LQKENI. The CDR3 reads CASSPPLGADEQYF. CDR3 bases: TGTGCCAGCTCACCACCGTTAGGGGCGGACGAGCAGTACTTC.

V usage is TRBV19 and J usage is TRBJ1-3; 7 nucleotides agree with TRBD1. The CDR3 totals 18 residues. Germline values: CDR1 LNHDA, CDR2 SQIVND (reference sequence). Unmatched junction bases numbered 14, after V lost 6 bases and J lost 0 bases. Here the CDR3 DNA reads TGTGCCAGTAGCCCACTACGAACAGGGGTTACCTCTGGAAACACCATATATTTT. Amino acids: CASSPLRTGVTSGNTIYF.

This clone has only one observation. V gene TRBV7-3 combines with J gene TRBJ2-7; possibly TRBD2 for D (7 bases). The CDR3 extends over 15 amino acids. V was clipped by 1 base and J by 2 bases, with 12 bases between them. Germline-derived CDR1 and CDR2 are SGHTA and FQGTGA. The CDR3 bases are TGTGCCAGCAGCTTAATCGCGGGGGCGGCCTACGAGCAGTACTTC. Residues: CASSLIAGAAYEQYF.

V and J are TRBV28 and TRBJ2-7, with a tentative D call TRBD2 (6 bases). CDR1 and CDR2 from the germline V gene are MDHEN and SYDVKM. CDR3 size: 12 residues. Trimming removed 11 bases at V and 0 bases at J, with 11 bases between. Written as DNA, the CDR3 is TGTGCCTCGGGGGAACCCTCCTACGAGCAGTACTTC. Translated: CASGEPSYEQYF.

This clone was picked up a small number of times. The rearrangement links TRBV5-4 to TRBJ2-2, with TRBD1 as a possible D gene (6 bases). The CDR3 is 14 amino acids. Trimming took 8 bases from V and 0 from J, leaving 11 bases between them. CDR1 is SGHNT and CDR2 is YYREEE in the germline V gene (reference sequence). CDR3 DNA: TGTGCCAGTCAGGGACAATCGAACACCGGGGAGCTGTTTTTT. It codes for CASQGQSNTGELFF.

This clone was seen a single time. This chain links TRBV5-6 with TRBJ2-3; unclear D gene. The germline gives CDR1 SGHDT, CDR2 YYEEEE. V was pared by 1 base and J by 6 bases, with 12 bases between. This CDR3 has 14 amino acids. The CDR3 here is CASSLRTAWDTQYF. The CDR3 DNA follows: TGTGCCAGCAGCTTGCGTACAGCCTGGGATACGCAGTATTTT.

This CDR3 is CASSLSDSSYNEQFF. CDR3 nucleotide sequence: TGCGCCAGCAGCTTGTCCGACAGCTCCTACAATGAGCAGTTCTTC. The gene calls are TRBV5-1 and TRBJ2-1; D is possibly TRBD1 (5 bases). Germline V gene data show CDR1 as SGHRS and CDR2 as YFSETQ. V was pared by 1 base and J by 0 bases, with 8 bases between. The CDR3 is 15 residues long.

This sequence joins TRBV7-3 and TRBJ1-6, with 7 bases identical to TRBD1. CDR3 length equals 15 residues. CDR1 and CDR2 from the germline V gene are SGHTA and FQGTGA. J was trimmed by 7 bases and V by 5 bases; bases with no gene match: 8. The CDR3 region is CASSLQGLGNSPLHF. The CDR3 DNA reads TGTGCCAGCAGCCTACAGGGGCTTGGGAATTCACCCCTCCACTTT. The whole variable domain, filled in from reference TRBV7-3 and TRBJ1-6, reads GAGVSQTPSNKVTEKGKYVELRCDPISGHTALYWYRQSLGQGPEFLIYFQGTGAADDSGLPNDRFFAVRPEGSVSTLKIQRTERGDSAVYLCASSLQGLGNSPLHFGNGTRLTVT.

V gene TRBV4-2 combines with J gene TRBJ1-6, with D unresolved. The CDR3 sequence is 13 residues long. Germline lookup yields CDR1 LGHNA and CDR2 YNFKEQ. V was pared by 0 bases and J by 10 bases, with 7 bases between. The CDR3 here is CASSQDPQSPLHF. CDR3 in DNA: TGTGCCAGCAGCCAAGATCCACAGTCACCCCTCCACTTT.

The CDR3 loop is CASSPNGQQVSPLHF. CDR3 in DNA: TGTGCCAGCAGCCCGAACGGACAACAAGTTTCACCCCTCCACTTT. The genes are TRBV9 and TRBJ1-6; D may be TRBD1 (5 bases). This CDR3 contains 15 residues. The V end was cut by 4 bases, the J end by 9 bases, with 17 bases between. The V gene's germline CDR1 is SGDLS and CDR2 YYNGEE. Combining the CDR3 with reference TRBV9 and TRBJ1-6 gives the whole variable domain DSGVTQTPKHLITATGQRVTLRCSPRSGDLSVYWYQQSLDQGLQFLIQYYNGEERAKGNILERFSAQQFPDLHSELNLSSLELGDSALYFCASSPNGQQVSPLHFGNGTRLTVT.

This rearrangement joins TRBV27 to TRBJ2-7; D possibly corresponds to TRBD1 (6 bases). CDR1 MNHEY and CDR2 SMNVEV come from the germline V gene (reference sequence). The CDR3 extends over 13 amino acids. Between the trimmed V and J ends, which lost 5 bases and 3 bases, there was a span of 11 bases. CDR3 nucleotides: TGTGCCAGCAGTCGGACAGCCTTCTACGAGCAGTACTTC. Its protein is CASSRTAFYEQYF.